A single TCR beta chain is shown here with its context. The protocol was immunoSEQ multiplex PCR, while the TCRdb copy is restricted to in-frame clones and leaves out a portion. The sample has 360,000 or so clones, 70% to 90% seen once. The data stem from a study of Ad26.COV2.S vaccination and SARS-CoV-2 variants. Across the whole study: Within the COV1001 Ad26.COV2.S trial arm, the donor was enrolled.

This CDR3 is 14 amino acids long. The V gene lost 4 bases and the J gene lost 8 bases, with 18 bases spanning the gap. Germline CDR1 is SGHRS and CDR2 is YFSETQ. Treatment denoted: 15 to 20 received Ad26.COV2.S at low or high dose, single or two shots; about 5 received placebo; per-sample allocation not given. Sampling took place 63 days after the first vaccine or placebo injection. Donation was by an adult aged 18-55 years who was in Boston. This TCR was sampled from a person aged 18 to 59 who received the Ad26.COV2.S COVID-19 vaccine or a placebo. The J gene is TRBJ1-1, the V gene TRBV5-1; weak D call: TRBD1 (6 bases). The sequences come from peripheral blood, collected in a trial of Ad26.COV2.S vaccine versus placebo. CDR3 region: CASSPFNFDREAFF. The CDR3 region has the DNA TGCGCCAGCAGCCCGTTTAACTTCGACAGGGAAGCTTTCTTT. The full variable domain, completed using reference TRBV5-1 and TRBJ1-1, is KAGVTQTPRYLIKTRGQQVTLSCSPISGHRSVSWYQQTPGQGLQFLFEYFSETQRNKGNFPGRFSGRQFSNSRSEMNVSTLELGDSALYLCASSPFNFDREAFFGQGTRLTVV.